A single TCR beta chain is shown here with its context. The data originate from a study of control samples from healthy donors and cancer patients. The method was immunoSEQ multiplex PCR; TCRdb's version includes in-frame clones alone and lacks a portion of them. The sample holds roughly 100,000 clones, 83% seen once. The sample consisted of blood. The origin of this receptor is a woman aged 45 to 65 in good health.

The CDR3 protein is CASSYGTGLVDEQYF. The CDR3 DNA is TGTGCCAGCAGCTACGGGACAGGGCTAGTGGACGAGCAGTACTTC. The chain uses TRBV25-1 and TRBJ2-7; 9 bases match TRBD1. This CDR3 is 15 amino acids long. Germline values: CDR1 MGHDK, CDR2 SYGVNS. V dropped 6 bases and J dropped 5; count of bases not matched to a gene: 11.